These T cell receptor beta chains were read from a single sample in a study of yellow fever vaccine responses in identical twins. TCRdb used MiXCR to reprocess the RT-PCR reads, holding one entry per CDR3 protein. The sample yields 750 to 1,000 distinct CDR3 sequences, 80% seen once. Sample: T cells from blood (PBMCs), unsorted or a sorted subset (not recorded which), taken before or after yellow fever vaccination (not recorded which). These receptor sequences come from a female donor who received the yellow fever vaccine. Each CDR3 is given without its conserved first and last residue.

v_call cdr3_aa
TRBV24-1 ATSLGGSWNEQF
TRBV4-1 ASSQLGTSGIYEQF
TRBV4-1 ASSQEGGLAGYEQY
TRBV4-3 ASSQDDGSAGNEQF
TRBV11-1 ASSYVPGDNTQY
TRBV4-1 ASSQEKGNTEAF
TRBV12-5 ASGSRTGGRDEQF
TRBV7-9 ASNQAVLGGPGELF
TRBV29-1 SLTSDNYNEQF